The 20 T cell receptor beta chains presented below share a single source sample, sequenced in a study of radiotherapy plus CTLA-4 blockade in lung cancer. Using immunoSEQ multiplex PCR, the repertoire was profiled, and TCRdb retains in-frame clones only, with some absent. The table lists around 99,000 clones, almost 90% of them singletons. Material: peripheral blood, obtained from a patient treated with radiotherapy plus ipilimumab. The receptor set was obtained from a human donor with non-small cell lung cancer that progressed on radiotherapy plus ipilimumab.

This sequence joins TRBV5-4 and TRBJ2-3; the D gene is possibly TRBD2 (5 bases). V lost 0 bases to trimming and J lost 11 bases, with 25 bases between them. Germline CDR1 and CDR2: SGHNT and YYREEE (reference sequence). The CDR3 contains 17 residues. The DNA of the CDR3 is TGTGCCAGCAGCTTGGACGCCGGGATTACCCCCCAGTTTGGGCAGTATTTT. Translation: CASSLDAGITPQFGQYF.

The J gene is TRBJ2-7, the V gene TRBV14, with a weak D call TRBD2 (5 bases). V gave up 4 bases and J gave up 2 bases, with 12 bases separating them. This CDR3 region has 14 residues. Germline CDR1 and CDR2: SGHDN and FVKESK. The CDR3 DNA sequence: TGTGCCAGCAGCCCCTCGAGAGGGCCCTACGAGCAGTACTTC. Translation: CASSPSRGPYEQYF.

The chain links TRBV7-3 to TRBJ2-3; 8 positions agree with TRBD2. V trimming: 5 bases; J trimming: 4 bases; junction bases outside the gene matches: 5. The CDR3 is 14 residues long. CDR1 and CDR2 from the germline V gene are SGHTA and FQGTGA. This CDR3 reads CASSPSGGSDTQYF. For the CDR3, the DNA is TGTGCCAGCAGCCCCAGCGGGGGCTCAGATACGCAGTATTTT.

The rearrangement uses TRBV4-2 and TRBJ2-7; 8 nucleotides line up with TRBD1. This CDR3 has 16 amino acids. Trimming took 0 bases from V and 3 from J; bases not matched to a gene: 7. CDR1 is LGHNA and CDR2 is YNFKEQ in the germline V gene. The chain's CDR3 is CASSQDLRDRNYEQYF. For the CDR3, the DNA is TGTGCCAGCAGCCAAGATCTCCGGGACAGGAACTACGAGCAGTACTTC.

The V call is TRBV27, the J call TRBJ2-7, with 9 bases fitting TRBD1. After removal of 3 bases from V and 1 base from J, the junction contained 7 bases not matched to a gene. CDR3 length: 16 amino acids. Germline CDR1 MNHEY, CDR2 SMNVEV (reference sequence). In DNA, the CDR3 is TGTGCCAGCAGTTTGGGGTCCGGGACAGGGTCCTACGAGCAGTACTTC. Protein product: CASSLGSGTGSYEQYF.

Note on this clone: A junction boundary mismatches the germline segment, possibly from a read error. DNA of the CDR3: TGTGCCGGCAGTCTAGGGACACGGGAGGCCGAGCAGTACTTC. Translated, it gives CAGSLGTREAEQYF. The rearrangement joins TRBV6-5 to TRBJ2-7; a weak D match, TRBD2 (7 bases). Looked up from germline, CDR1 is MNHEY and CDR2 is SVGAGI. The CDR3 covers 14 residues.

The chain employs TRBV7-9 and TRBJ2-1; D is uncertain. This CDR3 spans 13 amino acids. Trimming stripped 7 bases from V and 5 bases from J, with 12 bases between. Germline V CDR1 and CDR2: SEHNR, FQNEAQ (reference sequence). The CDR3 nucleotides read TGTGCCAGCACCCAATCGTCAGACAATGAGCAGTTCTTC. Translating it yields CASTQSSDNEQFF.

The chain uses TRBV23-1 and TRBJ2-1, with D perhaps TRBD1 (6 bases). TRBV23-1 belongs to the ORF category, with a function that is uncertain. V lost 8 bases, J lost 8 bases, and 22 bases lay in between. The CDR3 sequence is 15 residues long. CDR3 nucleotides: TGCGCCAGCGGACAAGACAGGTTGTCGCAATATGAGCAGTTCTTC. This sequence encodes CASGQDRLSQYEQFF.

J is TRBJ1-3 and V is TRBV18, with D hard to call. CDR1 KGHSH and CDR2 LQKENI come from the germline V gene. This CDR3 region has 17 residues. Trimming took off 1 base at V and 0 bases at J, with 13 bases between the two ends. The CDR3 sequence: CASSPQQARGSGNTIYF. CDR3 DNA sequence: TGTGCCAGCTCACCACAGCAAGCTCGGGGCTCTGGAAACACCATATATTTT. Supplemented by reference TRBV18 and TRBJ1-3, the full variable domain reads NAGVMQNPRHLVRRRGQEARLRCSPMKGHSHVYWYRQLPEEGLKFMVYLQKENIIDESGMPKERFSAEFPKEGPSILRIQQVVRGDSAAYFCASSPQQARGSGNTIYFGEGSWLTVV.

This chain uses TRBV27 with TRBJ2-6; D perhaps matches TRBD1 (6 bases). V gave up 1 base and J gave up 0 bases, with 10 bases separating them. CDR3 size: 17 residues. The germline V gene has CDR1 MNHEY and CDR2 SMNVEV (reference sequence). CDR3 amino acids: CASSLLGTLSGANVLTF. The CDR3 DNA is TGTGCCAGCAGTTTATTAGGGACACTCTCTGGGGCCAACGTCCTGACTTTC.

About this clone itself: Other DNA sequences from this sample encode an identical CDR3 as well. The chain is built from TRBV6-6 and TRBJ2-2; D ambiguous. Looked up from germline, CDR1 is MNHNY and CDR2 is SVGAGI (reference sequence). This CDR3 spans 13 amino acids. Trimming stripped 6 bases from V and 5 bases from J, with 10 bases between. The CDR3 DNA reads as TGTGCCAGCAGCCCCAGAGGAACCGGGGAGCTGTTTTTT. It is translated as CASSPRGTGELFF.

This chain joins TRBV28 and TRBJ1-3; 9 bases match TRBD1. The CDR3 runs 18 residues. Germline lookup yields CDR1 MDHEN and CDR2 SYDVKM. J lost 2 bases, V lost 5 bases, and 13 bases had no gene match. The CDR3 spells CASSLYRGDRAAGNTIYF. DNA for the CDR3: TGTGCCAGCAGTCTATACCGAGGGGACAGGGCCGCTGGAAACACCATATATTTT.

The chain employs TRBV5-1 and TRBJ2-1; D ambiguous. The V and J ends lost 2 bases and 0 bases respectively, with 9 bases between them. This CDR3 comprises 15 residues. Per germline, CDR1 SGHRS and CDR2 YFSETQ. The CDR3 loop reads CASSLDTNSYNEQFF. The CDR3 coding sequence is TGCGCCAGCAGCTTAGACACTAACTCCTACAATGAGCAGTTCTTC. Full variable domain (outside the CDR3, taken from reference TRBV5-1 and TRBJ2-1): KAGVTQTPRYLIKTRGQQVTLSCSPISGHRSVSWYQQTPGQGLQFLFEYFSETQRNKGNFPGRFSGRQFSNSRSEMNVSTLELGDSALYLCASSLDTNSYNEQFFGPGTRLTVL.

V and J are TRBV2 and TRBJ2-1; TRBD2 matches at 7 bases. The CDR3 sequence is 15 residues long. Germline loops: CDR1 SNHLY, CDR2 FYNNEI. The V segment lost 8 bases and the J segment 7 bases; nucleotides outside the gene matches: 14. CDR3: CASRYGLADNNEQFF. For the CDR3, the DNA is TGTGCCAGCCGTTACGGGCTAGCGGATAATAATGAGCAGTTCTTC.

The V call is TRBV10-2, the J call TRBJ2-7, with 10 bases fitting TRBD1. This CDR3 contains 14 residues. Germline V gene data show CDR1 as WSHSY and CDR2 as SAAADI. The V gene end was trimmed by 3 bases and the J gene end by 3 bases; junction bases not matched to a gene: 2. The CDR3 DNA follows: TGCGCCAGCAGTGATGGACAGGGGGGCTACGAGCAGTACTTC. This sequence encodes CASSDGQGGYEQYF.

This clone has only a few counts. V and J are TRBV14 and TRBJ2-7, with D uncertain. V dropped 4 bases and J dropped 2 bases, with 6 bases sitting between them. Per the germline V gene, CDR1 is SGHDN and CDR2 is FVKESK. This CDR3 has 12 residues. CDR3 region: CASSRRAYEQYF. The CDR3 nucleotides are TGTGCCAGCAGCCGACGAGCCTACGAGCAGTACTTC.

The chain couples TRBV4-1 to TRBJ2-7; D may be TRBD1 or TRBD2 (5 bases each). This CDR3 has 16 amino acids. Germline CDR1 and CDR2: MGHRA and YSYEKL. V lost 4 bases, J lost 2 bases, and 18 bases lay in between. The chain's CDR3 is CASSLNIAGGPYEQYF. In nucleotides, the CDR3 is TGCGCCAGCAGCCTTAACATCGCTGGGGGTCCCTACGAGCAGTACTTC.

This clone has more than one count but fewer than ten. The CDR3 reads CSVGWNGQGPYEQYF. DNA of the CDR3: TGCAGCGTTGGGTGGAATGGGCAGGGTCCCTACGAGCAGTACTTC. This chain connects TRBV29-1 to TRBJ2-7; perhaps TRBD1 as D (5 bases). This CDR3 has 15 amino acids. V was cut by 4 bases and J by 2 bases, with 18 bases left in between. From germline, CDR1 is SQVTM and CDR2 ANQGSEA.

The chain links TRBV19 to TRBJ2-3, with D possibly matching TRBD1 (5 bases). The CDR3 is 14 amino acids. Trimming took off 5 bases at V and 2 bases at J, with 11 bases between the two ends. Germline-derived CDR1 and CDR2 are LNHDA and SQIVND (reference sequence). This CDR3 reads CASSERGTTDTQYF. The CDR3 DNA is TGTGCCAGTAGTGAAAGGGGTACCACAGATACGCAGTATTTT. Full variable domain (remainder filled in from reference TRBV19 and TRBJ2-3): DGGITQSPKYLFRKEGQNVTLSCEQNLNHDAMYWYRQDPGQGLRLIYYSQIVNDFQKGDIAEGYSVSREKKESFPLTVTSAQKNPTAFYLCASSERGTTDTQYFGPGTRLTVL.

The rearrangement links TRBV2 to TRBJ1-2; unclear D gene. The CDR3 is 14 amino acids. Trimming left V 2 bases short and J 8 bases short, with 15 bases between. The V gene's germline CDR1 is SNHLY and CDR2 FYNNEI. Here the CDR3 reads CASSELSSPGGYTF. In nucleotides, the CDR3 is TGTGCCAGCAGTGAATTGTCCAGTCCTGGCGGCTACACCTTC.